This TCR beta chain originates from a study of shared T cell receptors in the human thymus. This CDR3 spans 16 amino acids. Germline V gene sequence: CDR1 LGHNA, CDR2 YSLEER. V gave up 0 bases and J gave up 1 base, with 13 bases separating them. Only in-frame clones appear in the TCRdb table, and some are missing; sequencing was by immunoSEQ multiplex PCR. The sample has 600,000 to 900,000 clones, roughly 85% seen once; the top ten hold about 0.0098%. The same sample was also studied in work on human thymus T cells. As that study records: Corrective cardiac surgery supplied the resected thymus tissue.

The rearrangement uses TRBV4-3 and TRBJ2-7; tentative D call: TRBD1 (5 bases). Material for sequencing was thymocytes. The TCR was taken from a girl under three years old with a congenital heart defect. CDR3 loop: CASSQEVRAGSYEQYF. CDR3 DNA: TGCGCCAGCAGCCAAGAGGTCAGGGCCGGGTCCTACGAGCAGTACTTC.